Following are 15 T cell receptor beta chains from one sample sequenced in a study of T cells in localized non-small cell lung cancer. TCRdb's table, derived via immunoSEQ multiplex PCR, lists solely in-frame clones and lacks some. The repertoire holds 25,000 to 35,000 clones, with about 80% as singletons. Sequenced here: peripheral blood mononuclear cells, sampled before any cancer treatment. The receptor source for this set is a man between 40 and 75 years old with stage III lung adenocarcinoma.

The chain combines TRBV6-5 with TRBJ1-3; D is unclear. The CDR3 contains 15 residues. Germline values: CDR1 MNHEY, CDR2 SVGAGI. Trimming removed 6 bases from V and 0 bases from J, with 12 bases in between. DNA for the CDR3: TGTGCCAGCAGCCCCACGAGAGGCTCTGGAAACACCATATATTTT. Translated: CASSPTRGSGNTIYF.

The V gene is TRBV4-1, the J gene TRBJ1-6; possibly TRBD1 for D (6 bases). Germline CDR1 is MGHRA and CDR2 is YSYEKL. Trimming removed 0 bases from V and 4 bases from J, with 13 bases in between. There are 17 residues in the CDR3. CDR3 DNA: TGCGCCAGCAGCCAAGACCGGGGGCAAGGGTATAATTCACCCCTCCACTTT. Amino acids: CASSQDRGQGYNSPLHF.

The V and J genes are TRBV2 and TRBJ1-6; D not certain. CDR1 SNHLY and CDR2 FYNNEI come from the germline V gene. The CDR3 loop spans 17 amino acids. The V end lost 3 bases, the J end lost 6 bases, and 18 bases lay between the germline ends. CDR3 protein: CASSEREPGRANSPLHF. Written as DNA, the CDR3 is TGTGCCAGCAGTGAGAGGGAACCGGGTCGGGCTAATTCACCCCTCCACTTT. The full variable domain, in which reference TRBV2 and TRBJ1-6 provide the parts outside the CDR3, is EPEVTQTPSHQVTQMGQEVILRCVPISNHLYFYWYRQILGQKVEFLVSFYNNEISEKSEIFDDQFSVERPDGSNFTLKIRSTKLEDSAMYFCASSEREPGRANSPLHFGNGTRLTVT.

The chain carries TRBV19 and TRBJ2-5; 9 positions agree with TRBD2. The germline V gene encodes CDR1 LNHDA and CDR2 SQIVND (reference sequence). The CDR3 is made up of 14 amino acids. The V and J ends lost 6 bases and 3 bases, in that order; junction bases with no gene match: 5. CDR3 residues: CASSLAGRKETQYF. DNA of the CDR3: TGTGCCAGTAGCCTAGCGGGGAGGAAAGAGACCCAGTACTTC.

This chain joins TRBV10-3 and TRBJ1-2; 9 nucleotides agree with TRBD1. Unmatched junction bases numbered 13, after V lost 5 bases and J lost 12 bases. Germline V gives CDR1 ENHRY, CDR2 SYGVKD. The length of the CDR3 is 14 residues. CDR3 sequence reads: CAISPDSGTGKDTF. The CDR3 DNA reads TGTGCCATCAGTCCCGATTCCGGGACAGGGAAAGACACCTTC.

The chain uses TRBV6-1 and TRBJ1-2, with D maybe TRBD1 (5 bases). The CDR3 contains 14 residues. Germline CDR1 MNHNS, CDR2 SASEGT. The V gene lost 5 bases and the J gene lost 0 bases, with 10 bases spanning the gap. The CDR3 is CASSLQGANYGYTF. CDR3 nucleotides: TGTGCCAGCAGTCTTCAGGGAGCTAACTATGGCTACACCTTC.

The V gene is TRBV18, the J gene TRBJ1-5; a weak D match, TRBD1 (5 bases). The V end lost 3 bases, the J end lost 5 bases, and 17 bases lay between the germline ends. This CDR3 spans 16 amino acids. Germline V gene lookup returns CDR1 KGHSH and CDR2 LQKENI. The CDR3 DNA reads TGTGCCAGCTCACCCCCGGGACCGCTGAGGGATCAGCCCCAGCATTTT. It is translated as CASSPPGPLRDQPQHF.

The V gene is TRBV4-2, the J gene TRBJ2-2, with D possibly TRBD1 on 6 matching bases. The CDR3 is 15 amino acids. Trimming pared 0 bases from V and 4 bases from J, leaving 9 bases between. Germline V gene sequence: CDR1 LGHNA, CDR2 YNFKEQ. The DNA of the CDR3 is TGTGCCAGCAGCCAAGAGGGGGCCATCACCGGGGAGCTGTTTTTT. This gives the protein CASSQEGAITGELFF.

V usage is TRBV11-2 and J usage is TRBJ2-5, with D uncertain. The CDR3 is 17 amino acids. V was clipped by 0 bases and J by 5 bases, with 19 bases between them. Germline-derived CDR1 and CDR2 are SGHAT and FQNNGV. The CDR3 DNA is TGTGCCAGCAGCTTAGATCTAGGCCCAACTCGGTGGGAGACCCAGTACTTC. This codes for CASSLDLGPTRWETQYF.

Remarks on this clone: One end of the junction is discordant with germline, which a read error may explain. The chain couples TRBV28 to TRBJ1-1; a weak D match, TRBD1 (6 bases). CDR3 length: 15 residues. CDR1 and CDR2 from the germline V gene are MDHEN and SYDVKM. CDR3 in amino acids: CASSLSFDRNTEVFF. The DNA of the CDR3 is TGTGCCAGCAGTTTATCCTTCGACAGGAACACTGAAGTTTTCTTT.

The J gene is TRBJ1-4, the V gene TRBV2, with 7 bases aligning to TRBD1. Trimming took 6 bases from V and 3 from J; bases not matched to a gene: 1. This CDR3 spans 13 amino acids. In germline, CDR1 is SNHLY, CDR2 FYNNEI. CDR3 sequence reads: CASRTGSNEKLFF. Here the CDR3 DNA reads TGTGCCAGCAGGACAGGGTCTAATGAAAAACTGTTTTTT.

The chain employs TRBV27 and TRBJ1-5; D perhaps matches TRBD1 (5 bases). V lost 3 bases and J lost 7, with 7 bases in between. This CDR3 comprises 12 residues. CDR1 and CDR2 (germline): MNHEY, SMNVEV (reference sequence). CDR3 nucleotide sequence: TGTGCCAGCAGTTTCCCAGGGCAGCCCCAGCATTTT. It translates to CASSFPGQPQHF.

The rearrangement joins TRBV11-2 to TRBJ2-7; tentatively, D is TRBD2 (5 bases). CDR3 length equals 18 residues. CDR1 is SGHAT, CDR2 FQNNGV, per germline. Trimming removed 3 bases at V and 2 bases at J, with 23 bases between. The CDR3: CASSFSLPGLGGAYEQYF. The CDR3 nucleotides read TGTGCCAGCAGCTTTAGTTTACCGGGCCTCGGAGGTGCCTACGAGCAGTACTTC.

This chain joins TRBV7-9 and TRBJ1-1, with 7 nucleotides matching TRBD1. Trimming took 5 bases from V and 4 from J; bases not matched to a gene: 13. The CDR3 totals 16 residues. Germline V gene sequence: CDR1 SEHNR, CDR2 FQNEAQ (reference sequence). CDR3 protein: CASSPRKQGVGTEAFF. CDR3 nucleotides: TGTGCCAGCAGCCCGCGTAAGCAGGGGGTTGGCACTGAAGCTTTCTTT. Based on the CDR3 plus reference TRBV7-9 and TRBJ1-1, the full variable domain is DTGVSQNPRHKITKRGQNVTFRCDPISEHNRLYWYRQTLGQGPEFLTYFQNEAQLEKSRLLSDRFSAERPKGSFSTLEIQRTEQGDSAMYLCASSPRKQGVGTEAFFGQGTRLTVV.

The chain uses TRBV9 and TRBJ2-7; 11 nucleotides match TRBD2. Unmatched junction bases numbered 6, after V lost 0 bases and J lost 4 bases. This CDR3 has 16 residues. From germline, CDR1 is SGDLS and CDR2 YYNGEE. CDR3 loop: CASSVDGSGRAYEQYF. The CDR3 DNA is TGTGCCAGCAGCGTAGACGGTAGCGGGAGGGCTTACGAGCAGTACTTC.